The 31 T cell receptor beta chains reported below all come from one sample, sequenced in a study of blood T cells in healthy people across ages. With a J-beta primer mix and a sample-barcoded 5' primer, a second PCR ran 7 to 11 cycles. TCRdb independently ran MiXCR on the 5' RACE reads; one entry per CDR3 protein. The sample holds some 1.5 million distinct CDR3 sequences, over 25% seen once. The specimen sequenced was blood. The receptors derive from a woman between 25 and 40 years old in good health.

This clonotype was counted between two and nine times. This chain joins TRBV7-9 and TRBJ1-1; D unresolved. V lost 2 bases and J lost 8, with 18 bases in between. The germline gives CDR1 SEHNR, CDR2 FQNEAQ (reference sequence). This CDR3 is built from 15 residues. This CDR3 is CASSLMVGGKSEAFF. The CDR3 bases are TGTGCCAGCAGCTTAATGGTCGGAGGCAAGTCGGAAGCTTTCTTT. The full variable domain, completed using reference TRBV7-9 and TRBJ1-1, is DTGVSQNPRHKITKRGQNVTFRCDPISEHNRLYWYRQTLGQGPEFLTYFQNEAQLEKSRLLSDRFSAERPKGSFSTLEIQRTEQGDSAMYLCASSLMVGGKSEAFFGQGTRLTVV.

The chain is built from TRBV5-1 and TRBJ2-7; 7 bases are a match to TRBD1. CDR1 is SGHRS, CDR2 YFSETQ, per germline. The CDR3 loop spans 14 amino acids. V lost 3 bases and J lost 3; bases outside the gene matches: 6. The CDR3 sequence is CASSSRGRLYEQYF. The CDR3 nucleotides read TGCGCCAGCAGCTCAAGGGGGCGCCTCTACGAGCAGTACTTC.

The genes are TRBV5-4 and TRBJ2-5, with D perhaps matching TRBD2 (5 bases). The J call is uncertain, as TRBJ2-7 better fits the DNA end. Germline CDR1 and CDR2: SGHNT and YYREEE (reference sequence). The CDR3 loop spans 13 amino acids. CDR3 sequence reads: CASSFVLANEQYF. For the CDR3, the DNA is TGTGCCAGCAGCTTCGTTCTAGCCAACGAGCAGTACTTC.

This chain connects TRBV6-2 or TRBV6-3 to TRBJ2-4; 8 bases map to TRBD2. The germline V gene has CDR1 MNHEY and CDR2 SVGEGT. The CDR3 totals 16 residues. V lost 5 bases, J lost 0 bases, and 6 bases stayed unmatched. The DNA of the CDR3 is TGTGCCAGCAGTCCGGGACTAGGGATAGCCAAAAACATTCAGTACTTC. The encoded protein is CASSPGLGIAKNIQYF.

This clonotype occurred a few times. The chain couples TRBV6-6 to TRBJ2-3; D is ambiguous. In germline, CDR1 is MNHNY, CDR2 SVGAGI (reference sequence). CDR3 length: 12 amino acids. With 4 bases removed from V and 14 bases from J, the gap between germline ends came to 16 bases. The CDR3 bases are TGTGCCAGCAGTTCAACGGGCCCTCGGGCGTATTTT. It translates to CASSSTGPRAYF.

This chain joins TRBV25-1 and TRBJ1-1; D may be TRBD1 (5 bases). The V and J ends lost 6 bases and 3 bases respectively, with 11 bases between them. CDR3 length: 13 amino acids. CDR1 is MGHDK, CDR2 SYGVNS, per germline. CDR3 sequence: CASSSRDHTEAFF. The CDR3 DNA reads as TGTGCCAGCAGCAGCAGGGACCACACTGAAGCTTTCTTT.

Comments on this clonotype: A much larger clone differs from this one at a single base, so this may be a read error. The conserved phenylalanine or tryptophan is not found at the CDR3 terminus, so this likely reflects a read error. V is TRBV29-1 and J is TRBJ2-5; 11 positions match TRBD1. Per germline, CDR1 SQVTM and CDR2 ANQGSEA. With 7 bases clipped from V and 5 bases from J, the junction kept 3 bases outside the gene matches. The CDR3 loop spans 12 amino acids. The CDR3 here is CSAGDRGETQYV. CDR3 nucleotide sequence: TGCAGCGCCGGGGACAGGGGGGAGACCCAGTACGTC.

The chain carries TRBV6-5 and TRBJ2-7; D might be TRBD2 (5 bases). The CDR3 sequence is 13 residues long. CDR1 MNHEY and CDR2 SVGAGI come from the germline V gene. Trimming took 6 bases from V and 4 from J, leaving 13 bases between them. This chain's CDR3 is CASRLLGSYEQYF. CDR3 nucleotide sequence: TGTGCCAGCAGGCTACTAGGTTCTTACGAGCAGTACTTC.

With respect to this clonotype: Germline and junction disagree at one end, which may indicate a read error. The chain combines TRBV29-1 with TRBJ2-7; D call uncertain. The germline V gene encodes CDR1 SQVTM and CDR2 ANQGSEA. The CDR3 is 15 amino acids. The CDR3 here is CRVGYSGSRITEQYF. The CDR3 nucleotides are TGCCGCGTGGGTTACTCGGGTTCCCGAATTACGGAGCAGTACTTC.

Only a few counts were recorded for this clonotype. The chain combines TRBV4-1 with TRBJ1-4, with D possibly matching TRBD1 (5 bases). This CDR3 is built from 15 residues. The V and J ends lost 4 bases and 10 bases respectively, with 19 bases between them. Germline-derived CDR1 and CDR2 are MGHRA and YSYEKL. CDR3 sequence reads: CASSPGRARRGKLFF. The CDR3 DNA reads as TGCGCCAGCAGCCCCGGGCGGGCCCGGAGGGGAAAACTGTTTTTT.

Ten or more counts support this clonotype. The chain carries TRBV6-4 and TRBJ2-1, with D perhaps TRBD2 (5 bases). The CDR3 loop spans 15 amino acids. V was shortened by 0 bases and J by 6 bases, with 12 bases between the two germline ends. CDR1 MRHNA and CDR2 SNTAGT come from the germline V gene. CDR3 sequence: CASSDSGLATNEQFF. CDR3 bases: TGTGCCAGCAGTGACTCAGGGCTAGCCACCAATGAGCAGTTCTTC.

This clonotype was counted between two and nine times. The genes are TRBV20-1 and TRBJ2-1; 9 bases agree with TRBD2. The V gene's germline CDR1 is DFQATT and CDR2 SNEGSKA (reference sequence). Losses at the gene ends were 5 bases for V and 2 bases for J; bases not matched to a gene: 4. The CDR3 is 14 residues long. The CDR3 nucleotides are TGCAGTGCTCCCCAGCGGGGGGCCTACAATGAGCAGTTCTTC. Amino acids: CSAPQRGAYNEQFF.

The chain links TRBV29-1 to TRBJ2-2, with D unresolved. The CDR3 has 14 amino acids. Deletions cut 4 bases from V and 0 bases from J, with 9 bases between. Per the germline V gene, CDR1 is SQVTM and CDR2 is ANQGSEA. The CDR3 protein is CSVAQVPNTGELFF. DNA for the CDR3: TGCAGCGTTGCTCAGGTCCCGAACACCGGGGAGCTGTTTTTT.

This chain joins TRBV12-5 and TRBJ2-3; 9 bases agree with TRBD2. This CDR3 has 15 amino acids. CDR1 is LGHNT, CDR2 FRNRAP, per germline. Unmatched junction bases numbered 6, after V lost 6 bases and J lost 2 bases. CDR3 coding DNA: TGTGCTAGTGGGGGCGGGGGGGAGATCACAGATACGCAGTATTTT. Translation gives CASGGGGEITDTQYF.

This rearrangement joins TRBV5-1 to TRBJ2-5; D is unclear. V was trimmed by 3 bases and J by 2 bases, leaving 11 bases between them. Germline values: CDR1 SGHRS, CDR2 YFSETQ. The CDR3 contains 14 residues. CDR3 DNA: TGCGCCAGCAGCTCCTCGGCGCAACAAGAGACCCAGTACTTC. This encodes CASSSSAQQETQYF. Looking up the rest from reference TRBV5-1 and TRBJ2-5 gives the full variable domain: KAGVTQTPRYLIKTRGQQVTLSCSPISGHRSVSWYQQTPGQGLQFLFEYFSETQRNKGNFPGRFSGRQFSNSRSEMNVSTLELGDSALYLCASSSSAQQETQYFGPGTRLLVL.

This clonotype was counted only a few times. J is TRBJ2-7 and V is TRBV3-1, with D tentatively TRBD2 (5 bases). The V end lost 1 base, the J end lost 7 bases, and 14 bases lay between the germline ends. Germline V lookup: CDR1 LGHDT, CDR2 YNNKEL (reference sequence). The CDR3 runs 14 residues. As DNA, the CDR3 is TGTGCCAGCAGCCAAGCGCCGGGATCCGGTGAGCAGTACTTC. This codes for CASSQAPGSGEQYF.

V and J are TRBV2 and TRBJ1-1; D call uncertain. The CDR3 runs 11 residues. Trimming stripped 3 bases from V and 7 bases from J, with 6 bases between. Germline V gene data show CDR1 as SNHLY and CDR2 as FYNNEI. CDR3 region: CASSDEDEAFF. As DNA, the CDR3 is TGTGCCAGCAGTGATGAGGATGAAGCTTTCTTT.

V and J are TRBV4-2 and TRBJ2-3; TRBD2 aligns across 13 bases. There are 16 residues in the CDR3. After removal of 4 bases from V and 1 base from J, the junction contained 2 bases not matched to a gene. Looked up from germline, CDR1 is LGHNA and CDR2 is YNFKEQ. The CDR3 DNA reads as TGTGCCAGCAGCCGACTAGCGGGGGGCGGCACAGATACGCAGTATTTT. Translating gives CASSRLAGGGTDTQYF.

V usage is TRBV10-3 and J usage is TRBJ1-1; D is unclear. Trimming cost V 10 bases and J 6 bases, with 15 bases left between them. Germline CDR1 reads ENHRY; CDR2 reads SYGVKD. The CDR3 covers 12 residues. The CDR3 loop is CANKGEGPEAFF. Written as DNA, the CDR3 is TGTGCCAACAAGGGTGAAGGCCCTGAAGCTTTCTTT.

The chain is built from TRBV6-2 or TRBV6-3 and TRBJ2-7; TRBD1 is a possible D gene (5 bases). Germline CDR1 MNHEY, CDR2 SVGEGT. The CDR3 runs to 13 residues. V lost 5 bases and J lost 8, with 16 bases in between. This chain's CDR3 is CASSQGNRNKQYF. The CDR3 DNA reads TGTGCCAGCAGTCAGGGTAACAGGAACAAGCAGTACTTC.

This clonotype occurred a few times. The chain has TRBV18 and TRBJ1-6; D is unresolved. This CDR3 has 13 residues. V lost 5 bases to trimming and J lost 9 bases, with 11 bases between them. Germline CDR1 KGHSH, CDR2 LQKENI. CDR3 DNA sequence: TGTGCCAGCTCAGCCAGCGAAGGTTCACCCCTCCACTTT. Translating gives CASSASEGSPLHF.

This clonotype was recorded at least ten times. The chain couples TRBV30 to TRBJ1-2, with TRBD1 matching over 7 bases. After removal of 0 bases from V and 8 bases from J, the junction contained 6 bases not matched to a gene. The germline CDR1 and CDR2 sequences are GTSNPN and SVGIG (reference sequence). The CDR3 consists of 13 residues. CDR3 DNA sequence: TGTGCCTGGAGTGTGTTGACAGGGAGCGGCTACACCTTC. Translated: CAWSVLTGSGYTF.

This clonotype was counted many times. The V call is TRBV29-1, the J call TRBJ2-7; the match to TRBD1 covers 8 bases. This CDR3 region has 12 residues. The germline V gene encodes CDR1 SQVTM and CDR2 ANQGSEA. The V and J ends lost 7 bases and 6 bases, in that order; junction bases with no gene match: 8. DNA for the CDR3: TGCAGCGGTTCCGGGACAGGTGGCGAGCAGTACTTC. Translated, it gives CSGSGTGGEQYF.

The sample holds a few counts of this clonotype. The chain uses TRBV11-2 and TRBJ2-1, with a tentative D call TRBD2 (5 bases). Germline V gene data show CDR1 as SGHAT and CDR2 as FQNNGV. The V end was cut by 4 bases, the J end by 0 bases, with 10 bases between. This CDR3 contains 15 residues. CDR3 amino acids: CASSSGVRSYNEQFF. The CDR3 DNA is TGTGCCAGCAGCTCCGGGGTACGCTCCTACAATGAGCAGTTCTTC.

V is TRBV25-1 and J is TRBJ2-1, with D perhaps TRBD2 (6 bases). Trimming left V 5 bases short and J 0 bases short, with 11 bases between. This CDR3 is 15 amino acids long. Germline CDR1 and CDR2: MGHDK and SYGVNS. The CDR3 sequence: CASSKRASSYNEQFF. The CDR3 DNA is TGTGCCAGCAGTAAGCGGGCGAGCTCCTACAATGAGCAGTTCTTC. Drawing the rest from reference TRBV25-1 and TRBJ2-1, the complete variable domain is EADIYQTPRYLVIGTGKKITLECSQTMGHDKMYWYQQDPGMELHLIHYSYGVNSTEKGDLSSESTVSRIRTEHFPLTLESARPSHTSQYLCASSKRASSYNEQFFGPGTRLTVL.

The chain's CDR3 is CASSFLMPGNEKLFF. The CDR3 DNA sequence: TGTGCCAGCAGCTTTTTGATGCCGGGGAATGAAAAACTGTTTTTT. The rearrangement uses TRBV5-6 and TRBJ1-4; D uncertain. Germline CDR1 and CDR2: SGHDT and YYEEEE. With 2 bases removed from V and 5 bases from J, the gap between germline ends came to 13 bases. The CDR3 length is 15 residues.

The chain joins TRBV20-1 to TRBJ1-1; D ambiguous. The CDR3 spans 12 residues. Germline V CDR1 and CDR2: DFQATT, SNEGSKA (reference sequence). Trimming removed 5 bases from V and 1 base from J, with 8 bases in between. The CDR3 is CSAARPNTEAFF. The CDR3 DNA follows: TGCAGTGCTGCCAGACCGAACACTGAAGCTTTCTTT.

This clonotype has more than one count but fewer than ten. The gene calls are TRBV14 and TRBJ2-1; TRBD2 matches 10 bases. The ends lost 5 bases at V and 4 bases at J; junction bases unmatched: 8. Germline assignment: CDR1 SGHDN and CDR2 FVKESK. This CDR3 has 16 amino acids. CDR3 sequence reads: CASSSLAGSLYNEQFF. For the CDR3, the DNA is TGTGCCAGCAGCTCACTAGCGGGGAGCCTTTACAATGAGCAGTTCTTC.

This clonotype was picked up a small number of times. This chain joins TRBV9 and TRBJ2-3; no clear D. From germline, CDR1 is SGDLS and CDR2 YYNGEE. The CDR3 covers 12 residues. V was shortened by 0 bases and J by 5 bases, with 4 bases between the two germline ends. The CDR3 loop reads CASSVEKDTQYF. The CDR3 DNA sequence: TGTGCCAGCAGCGTAGAAAAAGATACGCAGTATTTT.

This clonotype has a single count. V gene TRBV5-1 combines with J gene TRBJ2-4; 8 nucleotides align to TRBD2. The CDR3 contains 16 residues. Germline CDR1 is SGHRS and CDR2 is YFSETQ. J was trimmed by 13 bases and V by 0 bases; bases with no gene match: 15. In DNA form, the CDR3 reads TGCGCCAGCAGCTTGGCCCAAACGGGGGGGACCAATGAGCAGTACTTC. It encodes CASSLAQTGGTNEQYF.

This clonotype occurred a few times. This chain uses TRBV7-8 with TRBJ2-5; D remains unclear. Germline loops: CDR1 SGHVS, CDR2 FQNEAQ. This CDR3 has 14 residues. Trimming cost V 5 bases and J 2 bases, with 12 bases left between them. The CDR3 sequence is CASSPYGRQETQYF. The CDR3 DNA is TGTGCCAGCAGCCCCTATGGTCGGCAAGAGACCCAGTACTTC.